The text below deals with one T cell receptor beta chain. The antigen this receptor binds is unknown. Per-base qualities were not stored, and no clone one base away is much larger. The sample comes from a study of memory CD4+ T cells and cytomegalovirus serostatus (dated by TCRdb to about 2019). Regarding the study in general: A total of roughly 33 healthy Belgian adults, of whom 9 were CMV seropositive and 24 were CMV seronegative, were included in the cohort. To replicate a published TCR-based CMV serostatus classifier, the researchers sequenced the CD4+ memory TCRbeta repertoires of a Belgian cohort whose cytomegalovirus serostatus was known.

In the germline V gene (reference sequence), CDR1 corresponds to MNHNY and CDR2 to SVGAGI. Deletion took 5 bases off V and 3 bases off J, with a span of 20 bases between the germline ends. The CDR3 has 16 amino acids, counting the end cysteine and phenylalanine. Only the CDR3 DNA is retained, 48 bases long and in frame from the first base. The paper's findings and limits, for the study overall: The results were interpreted as suggesting that the CMV-associated TCR signature is mostly present in the CD4+ memory repertoire. Unlike the original study, which covered naive and memory CD4+ and CD8+ populations, the Belgian study sequenced only CD4+CD45RO+ memory cells. Among the roughly 160 previously reported CMV-associated TCRbeta sequences, some 69 showed up in the CD4+ memory repertoires, with each one found in between one and five individuals. A median bootstrapped AUC of around 0.95 with a 95% CI of 0.76-1.00 was achieved on the Belgian cohort by the original-framework classifier. CMV serostatus prediction reached a median bootstrapped AUC of 0.95 with the original framework and just under 0.93 with a US-trained random forest.

Genomic DNA was extracted from sorted cells with the Quick-DNA Microprep Kit. Amplification of TCRbeta DNA was done with the immunoSEQ hsTCRbeta kit, following the protocol from the manufacturer. An Illumina MiSeq instrument was used to sequence the TCRbeta libraries. As for the authors' bioinformatics: Removing out-of-frame sequences left about 2,300,000 distinct TCRbeta sequences, an average of about 67,000 per individual. Each individual was scored using the number of some 150 previously reported CMV-associated TCRbeta sequences that the individual carried and the total number of productive distinct TCRbeta sequences. A beta-binomial model was reimplemented in Python, and scikit-learn random forests with default parameters were trained on data from the US cohort. Classifier performance on the Belgian cohort was reported as the median AUC with percentile confidence intervals calculated over 10,000 bootstrap iterations. TCRdb limited this immuneACCESS table to in-frame rearrangements with V and J called. A share of clones is missing; checked studies link under half to unresolved V genes, and the rest is unexplained. Clonal size and the V and J genes are those of that table, whereas D and trimming came from the DNA. This sample has some 50,000 clones in its table, and 74% of those were observed once. Roughly 1.2% of the sample comes from the top ten.

Single viable CD3+CD4+CD8-CD45RO+ cells were sorted as memory CD4+ T cells on a FACSAria II. CMV serostatus was determined using a Roche Elecsys assay that detects serum IgG against CMV pp150, pp28, p38 and p52. After the samples were thawed, total CD4+ T cells were enriched through positive selection using CD4 magnetic microbeads. Samples originated from another study that specifically interrogated the CD4+ T cell memory repertoire. Following standard operating procedures, peripheral blood mononuclear cells were isolated and cryopreserved, while serum was kept at -80 degrees C. Staining used CD3-PerCP (BW264/56), CD4-APC (RPA-T4), CD45RO-PE (UCHT1) and CD8-Pacific Orange (3B5) antibodies, with Sytox blue excluding non-viable cells.

Sequenced input: memory CD4+ T cells from blood. The source is an adult in good health and CMV-seropositive. The chain employs TRBV6-6 and TRBJ2-7; the D call is tentative, TRBD1 or TRBD2, as each matches 5 bases. The encoded CDR3 is CASSPPLEGYSYEQYF. The sequenced DNA: TGTGCCAGCAGTCCTCCGCTTGAGGGGTATAGCTACGAGCAGTACTTC.